This record concerns one TCR beta chain sequence. The target of this receptor is not known. Base qualities are missing; no much larger clone stands one base away. CDR1 and CDR2 (MNHNS, SASEGT) derive from the germline V gene. V is pared back by 6 bases and J by 5 bases, with 14 bases lying between the germline termini. From cysteine to phenylalanine, the CDR3 is 14 amino acids long. CDR3 DNA only is kept here, 42 bases in frame from base 1. The data were produced on an Illumina HiSeq 2500. TCR beta libraries were prepared by quantitative 5'-RACE with molecular barcodes. On the study's bioinformatics: Disease-linked TCR variants were identified with a new computational method built on a probabilistic model of VDJ rearrangement. TCRdb itself trimmed the public reads at Q25 with fastp, ran MiXCR and retained productive beta chains. CDR3 protein duplicates are merged, each entry listing the most common genes and DNA. In this record, the V and J calls reflect TCRdb's handling and not the investigators' own analysis. For this sample the table gives about 220,000 distinct CDR3 sequences, of which about a quarter were detected only once. The ten top clones hold roughly 6.7% of the sample.

The data were obtained in a study of CD8 T cells in ankylosing spondylitis (dated by TCRdb to 2015 to 2018). Some background on the complete study: The study set out to find disease-linked TCR variants by profiling T cell receptor beta repertoires in ankylosing spondylitis patients and healthy donors. Peripheral blood samples were taken, and synovial fluid was additionally collected from ankylosing spondylitis patients. In total, the full study cohort was made up of some 110 healthy donors and some 26 ankylosing spondylitis patients. What the authors observed across the whole study: A TCR beta motif made up of eight highly homologous amino acid variants appeared to be characteristic of blood from ankylosing spondylitis patients. The disease-linked clones were reported to be significantly enriched in matched synovial fluid samples from ankylosing spondylitis patients. Some TCR beta motif variants had previously been reported in synovial fluid and blood of reactive arthritis patients, which suggested common disease-initiation mechanisms. The disease-linked clones had a CD8+ phenotype and were found at relatively low frequencies in peripheral blood.

Material for sequencing was blood, either unsorted or a sorted T cell fraction (not recorded which). The receptor chain draws on TRBV6-1 and TRBJ2-4; the D gene is perhaps TRBD1, from 7 matching bases. The TCR was taken from a male donor with ankylosing spondylitis or in good health (not recorded which). The CDR3: CASSLRGAQNIQYF. The bases are TGTGCCAGCAGCCTCAGGGGGGCCCAAAACATTCAGTACTTC.